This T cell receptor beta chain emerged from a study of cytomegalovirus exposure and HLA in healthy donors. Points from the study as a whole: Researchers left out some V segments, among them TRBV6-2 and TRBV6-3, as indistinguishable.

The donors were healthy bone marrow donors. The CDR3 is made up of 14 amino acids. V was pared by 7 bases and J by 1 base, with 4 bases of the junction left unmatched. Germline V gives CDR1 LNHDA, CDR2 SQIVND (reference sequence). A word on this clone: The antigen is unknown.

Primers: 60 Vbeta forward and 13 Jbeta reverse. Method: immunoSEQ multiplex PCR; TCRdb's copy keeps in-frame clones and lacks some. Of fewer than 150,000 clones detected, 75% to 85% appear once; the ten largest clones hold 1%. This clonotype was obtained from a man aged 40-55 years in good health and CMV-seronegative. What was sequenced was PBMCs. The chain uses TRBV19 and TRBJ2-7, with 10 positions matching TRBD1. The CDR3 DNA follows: TGTGCCAGTAAAGGGACAGGGGAATCCTACGAGCAGTACTTC. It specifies CASKGTGESYEQYF.